A single sample gave rise to the 19 T cell receptor beta chains below, sequenced in a study of patients and donors after allogeneic stem cell transplantation. TCRdb fed the RT-PCR reads into MiXCR, producing one record per CDR3 protein. This table holds approximately 200,000 distinct CDR3 sequences, over 30% found once. Input material: blood, either unsorted or a sorted T cell fraction (not recorded which). These receptors came from a human donor who was either an allogeneic HSCT recipient or a stem cell or donor lymphocyte infusion donor (not recorded which). It is not recorded whose cells these are; they may come from a transplant donor.

This clonotype was detected only once. The chain carries TRBV10-3 and TRBJ1-1; 8 bases match TRBD1. J was trimmed by 4 bases and V by 7 bases; bases with no gene match: 8. The CDR3 loop spans 14 amino acids. The germline V gene encodes CDR1 ENHRY and CDR2 SYGVKD. The CDR3, as DNA: TGTGCCATCACCGTTACCACAGGGGGCACTGAAGCTTTCTTT. It translates to CAITVTTGGTEAFF.

J is TRBJ2-2 and V is TRBV12-3 or TRBV12-4, with a tentative D call TRBD1 (6 bases). This CDR3 is built from 13 residues. V gave up 5 bases and J gave up 5 bases, with 9 bases separating them. The chain's CDR3 is CASSADRTGELFF. The CDR3 nucleotides are TGTGCCAGCAGTGCCGACAGGACCGGGGAGCTGTTTTTT.

The J gene is TRBJ1-1, the V gene TRBV3-1; TRBD1 matches 8 bases. The V segment lost 1 base and the J segment 5 bases; nucleotides outside the gene matches: 12. Germline V lookup: CDR1 LGHDT, CDR2 YNNKEL (reference sequence). This CDR3 spans 17 amino acids. The CDR3 coding sequence is TGTGCCAGCAGCCAAGGTGCAGGGGGCAGTTGGCGGACTGAAGCTTTCTTT. Protein product: CASSQGAGGSWRTEAFF.

This clonotype was detected only a few times. The chain employs TRBV20-1 and TRBJ1-5; weak D call: TRBD1 (5 bases). The CDR3 spans 14 residues. The germline V and J ends were trimmed by 6 bases and 6 bases, with 18 bases remaining between them. Looked up from germline, CDR1 is DFQATT and CDR2 is SNEGSKA (reference sequence). CDR3 sequence: CSANYRGESQPQHF. CDR3 coding DNA: TGCAGTGCCAACTACAGAGGGGAGAGTCAGCCCCAGCATTTT.

For this clonotype: This could be a read error, since a much larger clone is one nucleotide away. The chain combines TRBV11-2 with TRBJ2-3; no firm D call. From germline, CDR1 is SGHAT and CDR2 FQNNGV. The CDR3 runs 11 residues. V shed 2 bases and J shed 5 bases, with 2 bases lying between them. DNA for the CDR3: TGTGCCAGCAGCTTAATAGATACGCAGTATTTT. As protein: CASSLIDTQYF.

This chain connects TRBV5-4 to TRBJ1-1; 7 bases match TRBD1. This CDR3 has 14 amino acids. Looked up from germline, CDR1 is SGHNT and CDR2 is YYREEE (reference sequence). Germline trimming cut 3 bases from V and 5 bases from J; bases unmatched to any gene: 7. CDR3 amino acids: CASSWQGVNTEAFF. The CDR3 coding sequence is TGTGCCAGCAGCTGGCAGGGGGTTAATACTGAAGCTTTCTTT. Drawing the rest from reference TRBV5-4 and TRBJ1-1, the complete variable domain is ETGVTQSPTHLIKTRGQQVTLRCSSQSGHNTVSWYQQALGQGPQFIFQYYREEENGRGNFPPRFSGLQFPNYSSELNVNALELDDSALYLCASSWQGVNTEAFFGQGTRLTVV.

V usage is TRBV20-1 and J usage is TRBJ2-2; TRBD1 matches at 7 bases. The length of the CDR3 is 14 residues. V dropped 5 bases and J dropped 6; count of bases not matched to a gene: 9. Germline V gene data show CDR1 as DFQATT and CDR2 as SNEGSKA (reference sequence). The CDR3 protein is CSASDREYAGELFF. The CDR3 DNA is TGCAGTGCTTCAGACAGGGAGTATGCCGGGGAGCTGTTTTTT.

The sample holds a few counts of this clonotype. The CDR3: CASSLYGNLNTEAFF. The CDR3 region has the DNA TGTGCCAGCAGCTTATATGGGAATCTGAACACTGAAGCTTTCTTT. V and J are TRBV5-5 and TRBJ1-1; D remains unclear. Trimming removed 2 bases from V and 0 bases from J, with 11 bases in between. In germline, CDR1 is SGHKS, CDR2 YYEKEE (reference sequence). The CDR3 loop spans 15 amino acids.

In its sample, this clonotype was seen a few times. The rearrangement uses TRBV12-3 or TRBV12-4 and TRBJ2-5, with D possibly TRBD2 on 6 matching bases. The CDR3 has 13 residues. V was clipped by 4 bases and J by 4 bases, with 10 bases between them. In nucleotides, the CDR3 is TGTGCCAGCAGTTGGGGGGAGAGAGAGACCCAGTACTTC. This sequence encodes CASSWGERETQYF.

This chain uses TRBV11-2 with TRBJ1-1, with no clear D. CDR1 is SGHAT and CDR2 is FQNNGV in the germline V gene. This CDR3 contains 15 residues. V lost 1 base and J lost 4, with 13 bases in between. The CDR3 DNA reads as TGTGCCAGCAGCTTAGGACCGGGAGGCGGCACTGAAGCTTTCTTT. Its translation: CASSLGPGGGTEAFF.

The chain recombines TRBV30 with TRBJ1-4; D may be TRBD1 (5 bases). Germline CDR1 is GTSNPN and CDR2 is SVGIG (reference sequence). This CDR3 is built from 12 residues. V lost 4 bases, J lost 8 bases, and 11 bases lay in between. The CDR3 nucleotides are TGTGCCTGGACCTCCGGGGGAGAAAAACTGTTTTTT. It encodes CAWTSGGEKLFF.

V gene TRBV12-3 or TRBV12-4 combines with J gene TRBJ1-2; TRBD1 aligns across 7 bases. The CDR3 contains 13 residues. V gave up 2 bases and J gave up 8 bases; unmatched junction bases: 5. As DNA, the CDR3 is TGTGCCAGCAGTTTATACCAGGGGGGCGGCTACACCTTC. Translated: CASSLYQGGGYTF.

The rearrangement links TRBV9 to TRBJ1-5, with D maybe TRBD1 (6 bases). The CDR3 sequence is 15 residues long. V lost 0 bases and J lost 4, with 11 bases in between. From germline, CDR1 is SGDLS and CDR2 YYNGEE. The CDR3 DNA sequence: TGTGCCAGCAGCGTAGTAGGGACACCAAATCAGCCCCAGCATTTT. The encoded protein is CASSVVGTPNQPQHF.

This clonotype was seen just once. The rearrangement joins TRBV5-1 to TRBJ1-4; possibly TRBD1 for D (6 bases). Trimming took 2 bases from V and 7 from J, leaving 15 bases between them. CDR3 size: 15 residues. Germline assignment: CDR1 SGHRS and CDR2 YFSETQ. CDR3 protein: CASSFDGGLGEKLFF. In nucleotides, the CDR3 is TGCGCCAGCAGCTTCGATGGGGGGCTTGGTGAAAAACTGTTTTTT.

This clonotype was found once. The CDR3 spells CATGSGLGHQPQHF. The CDR3 DNA follows: TGTGCCACGGGTTCGGGGCTGGGGCATCAGCCCCAGCATTTT. The chain couples TRBV24-1 to TRBJ1-5, with TRBD1 as a possible D gene (5 bases). This CDR3 region has 14 residues. Germline V gives CDR1 KGHDR, CDR2 SFDVKD. The ends were cut back, 10 bases at V and 5 bases at J, with 17 bases in the middle.

The genes are TRBV27 and TRBJ2-3; 9 nucleotides match TRBD2. Unmatched junction bases numbered 4, after V lost 6 bases and J lost 0 bases. Germline-derived CDR1 and CDR2 are MNHEY and SMNVEV (reference sequence). The CDR3 loop spans 15 amino acids. Here the CDR3 reads CASSLAGASTDTQYF. CDR3 DNA sequence: TGTGCCAGCAGCTTAGCGGGGGCCAGCACAGATACGCAGTATTTT.

The genes are TRBV20-1 and TRBJ2-3, with 8 bases identical to TRBD2. The CDR3 is made up of 13 amino acids. J lost 6 bases, V lost 7 bases, and 9 bases had no gene match. Germline loops: CDR1 DFQATT, CDR2 SNEGSKA (reference sequence). The CDR3 is CSGGGGRRDTQYF. The CDR3 region has the DNA TGCAGTGGCGGCGGGGGGAGGAGGGATACGCAGTATTTT.

This clonotype has a handful of counts. This chain joins TRBV12-3 or TRBV12-4 and TRBJ1-5; the match to TRBD1 covers 7 bases. This CDR3 is built from 15 residues. The V segment lost 5 bases and the J segment 1 base; nucleotides outside the gene matches: 5. CDR3 nucleotides: TGTGCCAGCAGTCAGGGGGGGGCGAGCAATCAGCCCCAGCATTTT. Translating it yields CASSQGGASNQPQHF.

In this sample, this clonotype turned up a few times. This chain links TRBV5-1 with TRBJ2-2; D gene uncertain. V lost 4 bases to trimming and J lost 6 bases, with 13 bases between them. CDR1 and CDR2 (germline): SGHRS, YFSETQ. The CDR3 totals 14 residues. For the CDR3, the DNA is TGCGCCAGCAGCACCCTGACGATTCCCGGGGAGCTGTTTTTT. Protein: CASSTLTIPGELFF.